This T cell receptor beta chain stems from a study of blood T cell repertoires in COVID-19. Across the whole study: There were acute and convalescent COVID-19 samples, and they came from the United States, Italy and Spain.

The V and J ends lost 3 bases and 8 bases, in that order; junction bases with no gene match: 7. The germline V gene has CDR1 ENHRY and CDR2 SYGVKD. This CDR3 spans 14 amino acids. Sequencing was performed with immunoSEQ multiplex PCR; in TCRdb, only in-frame clones are kept and a portion is missing. The table has under 200,000 clones, over 75% seen once. Cohort assignment relied on participant-reported clinical history. The sequenced sample was PBMCs or T cells enriched from blood (not recorded which). V gene TRBV10-3 combines with J gene TRBJ2-1; 7 positions agree with TRBD1. This receptor was identified in a middle-aged woman with acute COVID-19. In DNA, the CDR3 is TGTGCCATCAGTGACCCGACAGGGTTCGATGAGCAGTTCTTC. Translation: CAISDPTGFDEQFF.